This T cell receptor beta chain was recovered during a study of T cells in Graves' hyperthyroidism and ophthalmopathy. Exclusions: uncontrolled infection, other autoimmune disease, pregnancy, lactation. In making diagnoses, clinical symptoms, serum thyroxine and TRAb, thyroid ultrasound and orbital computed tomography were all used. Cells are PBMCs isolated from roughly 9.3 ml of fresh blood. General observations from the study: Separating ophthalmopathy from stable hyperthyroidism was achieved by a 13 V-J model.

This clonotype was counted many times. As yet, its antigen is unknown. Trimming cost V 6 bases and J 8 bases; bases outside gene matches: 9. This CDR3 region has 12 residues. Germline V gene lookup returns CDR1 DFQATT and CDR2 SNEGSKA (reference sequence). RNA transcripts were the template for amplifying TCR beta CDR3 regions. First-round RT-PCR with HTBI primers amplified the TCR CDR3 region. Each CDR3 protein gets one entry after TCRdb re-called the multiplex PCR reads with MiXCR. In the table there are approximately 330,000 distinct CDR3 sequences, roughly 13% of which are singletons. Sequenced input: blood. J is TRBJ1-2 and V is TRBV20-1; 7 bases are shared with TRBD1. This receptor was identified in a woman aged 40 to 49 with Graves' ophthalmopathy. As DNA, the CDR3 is TGCAGTGCCACCGACAGGGTGGAAGGCTACACCTTC. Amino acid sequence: CSATDRVEGYTF.